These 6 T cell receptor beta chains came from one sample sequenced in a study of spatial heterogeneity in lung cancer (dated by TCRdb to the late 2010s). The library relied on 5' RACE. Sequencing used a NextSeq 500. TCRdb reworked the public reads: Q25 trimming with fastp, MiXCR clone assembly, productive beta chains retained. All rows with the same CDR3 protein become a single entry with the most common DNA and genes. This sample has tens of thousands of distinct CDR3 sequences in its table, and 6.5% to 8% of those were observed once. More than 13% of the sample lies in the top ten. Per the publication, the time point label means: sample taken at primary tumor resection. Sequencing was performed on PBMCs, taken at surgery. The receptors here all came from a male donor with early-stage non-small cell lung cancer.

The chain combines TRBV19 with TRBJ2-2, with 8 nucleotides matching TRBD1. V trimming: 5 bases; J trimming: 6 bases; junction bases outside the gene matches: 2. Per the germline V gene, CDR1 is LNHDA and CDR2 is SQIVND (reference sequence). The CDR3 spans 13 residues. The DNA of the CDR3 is TGTGCCAGTAGTGTGACAGGGGCCGGGGAGCTGTTTTTT. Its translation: CASSVTGAGELFF.

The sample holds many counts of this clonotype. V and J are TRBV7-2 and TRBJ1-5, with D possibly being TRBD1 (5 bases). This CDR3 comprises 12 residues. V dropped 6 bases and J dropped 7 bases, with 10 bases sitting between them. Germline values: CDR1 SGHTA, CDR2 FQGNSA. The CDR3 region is CASSTPGQPQHF. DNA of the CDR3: TGTGCCAGCAGTACCCCAGGGCAGCCCCAGCATTTT.

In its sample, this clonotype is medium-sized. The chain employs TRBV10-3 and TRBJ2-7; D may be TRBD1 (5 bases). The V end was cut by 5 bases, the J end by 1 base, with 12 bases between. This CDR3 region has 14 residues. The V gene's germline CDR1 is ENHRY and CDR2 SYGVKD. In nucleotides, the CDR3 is TGTGCCATCAGTCCCTCGCGACAGTCCTACGAGCAGTACTTC. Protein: CAISPSRQSYEQYF.

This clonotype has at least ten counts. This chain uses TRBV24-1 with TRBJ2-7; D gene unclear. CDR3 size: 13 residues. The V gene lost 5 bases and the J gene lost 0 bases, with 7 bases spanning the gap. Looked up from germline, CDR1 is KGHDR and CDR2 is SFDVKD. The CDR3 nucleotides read TGTGCCACCAGTGGCGAGTCCTCCTACGAGCAGTACTTC. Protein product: CATSGESSYEQYF.

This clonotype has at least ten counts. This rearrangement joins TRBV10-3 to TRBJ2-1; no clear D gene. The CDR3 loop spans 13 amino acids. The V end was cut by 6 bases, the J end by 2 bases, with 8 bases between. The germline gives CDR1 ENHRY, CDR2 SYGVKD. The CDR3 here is CAISTDTYNEQFF. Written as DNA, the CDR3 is TGTGCCATCAGCACTGATACCTACAATGAGCAGTTCTTC.

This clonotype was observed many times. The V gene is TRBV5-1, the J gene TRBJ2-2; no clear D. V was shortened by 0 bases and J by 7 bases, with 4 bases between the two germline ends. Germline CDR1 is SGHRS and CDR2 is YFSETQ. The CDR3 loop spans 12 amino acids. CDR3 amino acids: CASSLEYGELFF. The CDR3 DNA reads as TGCGCCAGCAGCTTGGAGTACGGGGAGCTGTTTTTT. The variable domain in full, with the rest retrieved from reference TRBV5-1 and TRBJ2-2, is KAGVTQTPRYLIKTRGQQVTLSCSPISGHRSVSWYQQTPGQGLQFLFEYFSETQRNKGNFPGRFSGRQFSNSRSEMNVSTLELGDSALYLCASSLEYGELFFGEGSRLTVL.